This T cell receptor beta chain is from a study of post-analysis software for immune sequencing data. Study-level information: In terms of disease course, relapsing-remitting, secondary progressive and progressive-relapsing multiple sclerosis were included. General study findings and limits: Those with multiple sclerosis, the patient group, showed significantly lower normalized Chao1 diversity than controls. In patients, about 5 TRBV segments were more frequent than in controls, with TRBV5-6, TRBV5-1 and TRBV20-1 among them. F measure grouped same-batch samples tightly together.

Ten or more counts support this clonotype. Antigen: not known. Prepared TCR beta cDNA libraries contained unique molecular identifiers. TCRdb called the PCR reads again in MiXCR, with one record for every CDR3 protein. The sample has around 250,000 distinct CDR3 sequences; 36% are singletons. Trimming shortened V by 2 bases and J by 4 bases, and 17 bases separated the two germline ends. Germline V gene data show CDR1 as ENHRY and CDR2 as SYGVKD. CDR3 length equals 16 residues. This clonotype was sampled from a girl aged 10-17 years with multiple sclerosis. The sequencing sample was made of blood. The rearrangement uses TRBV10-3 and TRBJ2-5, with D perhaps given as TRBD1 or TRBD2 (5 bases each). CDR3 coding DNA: TGTGCCATCAGTGAGCGGGACCGGAGAGAGCGAGAGACCCAGTACTTC. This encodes CAISERDRRERETQYF.